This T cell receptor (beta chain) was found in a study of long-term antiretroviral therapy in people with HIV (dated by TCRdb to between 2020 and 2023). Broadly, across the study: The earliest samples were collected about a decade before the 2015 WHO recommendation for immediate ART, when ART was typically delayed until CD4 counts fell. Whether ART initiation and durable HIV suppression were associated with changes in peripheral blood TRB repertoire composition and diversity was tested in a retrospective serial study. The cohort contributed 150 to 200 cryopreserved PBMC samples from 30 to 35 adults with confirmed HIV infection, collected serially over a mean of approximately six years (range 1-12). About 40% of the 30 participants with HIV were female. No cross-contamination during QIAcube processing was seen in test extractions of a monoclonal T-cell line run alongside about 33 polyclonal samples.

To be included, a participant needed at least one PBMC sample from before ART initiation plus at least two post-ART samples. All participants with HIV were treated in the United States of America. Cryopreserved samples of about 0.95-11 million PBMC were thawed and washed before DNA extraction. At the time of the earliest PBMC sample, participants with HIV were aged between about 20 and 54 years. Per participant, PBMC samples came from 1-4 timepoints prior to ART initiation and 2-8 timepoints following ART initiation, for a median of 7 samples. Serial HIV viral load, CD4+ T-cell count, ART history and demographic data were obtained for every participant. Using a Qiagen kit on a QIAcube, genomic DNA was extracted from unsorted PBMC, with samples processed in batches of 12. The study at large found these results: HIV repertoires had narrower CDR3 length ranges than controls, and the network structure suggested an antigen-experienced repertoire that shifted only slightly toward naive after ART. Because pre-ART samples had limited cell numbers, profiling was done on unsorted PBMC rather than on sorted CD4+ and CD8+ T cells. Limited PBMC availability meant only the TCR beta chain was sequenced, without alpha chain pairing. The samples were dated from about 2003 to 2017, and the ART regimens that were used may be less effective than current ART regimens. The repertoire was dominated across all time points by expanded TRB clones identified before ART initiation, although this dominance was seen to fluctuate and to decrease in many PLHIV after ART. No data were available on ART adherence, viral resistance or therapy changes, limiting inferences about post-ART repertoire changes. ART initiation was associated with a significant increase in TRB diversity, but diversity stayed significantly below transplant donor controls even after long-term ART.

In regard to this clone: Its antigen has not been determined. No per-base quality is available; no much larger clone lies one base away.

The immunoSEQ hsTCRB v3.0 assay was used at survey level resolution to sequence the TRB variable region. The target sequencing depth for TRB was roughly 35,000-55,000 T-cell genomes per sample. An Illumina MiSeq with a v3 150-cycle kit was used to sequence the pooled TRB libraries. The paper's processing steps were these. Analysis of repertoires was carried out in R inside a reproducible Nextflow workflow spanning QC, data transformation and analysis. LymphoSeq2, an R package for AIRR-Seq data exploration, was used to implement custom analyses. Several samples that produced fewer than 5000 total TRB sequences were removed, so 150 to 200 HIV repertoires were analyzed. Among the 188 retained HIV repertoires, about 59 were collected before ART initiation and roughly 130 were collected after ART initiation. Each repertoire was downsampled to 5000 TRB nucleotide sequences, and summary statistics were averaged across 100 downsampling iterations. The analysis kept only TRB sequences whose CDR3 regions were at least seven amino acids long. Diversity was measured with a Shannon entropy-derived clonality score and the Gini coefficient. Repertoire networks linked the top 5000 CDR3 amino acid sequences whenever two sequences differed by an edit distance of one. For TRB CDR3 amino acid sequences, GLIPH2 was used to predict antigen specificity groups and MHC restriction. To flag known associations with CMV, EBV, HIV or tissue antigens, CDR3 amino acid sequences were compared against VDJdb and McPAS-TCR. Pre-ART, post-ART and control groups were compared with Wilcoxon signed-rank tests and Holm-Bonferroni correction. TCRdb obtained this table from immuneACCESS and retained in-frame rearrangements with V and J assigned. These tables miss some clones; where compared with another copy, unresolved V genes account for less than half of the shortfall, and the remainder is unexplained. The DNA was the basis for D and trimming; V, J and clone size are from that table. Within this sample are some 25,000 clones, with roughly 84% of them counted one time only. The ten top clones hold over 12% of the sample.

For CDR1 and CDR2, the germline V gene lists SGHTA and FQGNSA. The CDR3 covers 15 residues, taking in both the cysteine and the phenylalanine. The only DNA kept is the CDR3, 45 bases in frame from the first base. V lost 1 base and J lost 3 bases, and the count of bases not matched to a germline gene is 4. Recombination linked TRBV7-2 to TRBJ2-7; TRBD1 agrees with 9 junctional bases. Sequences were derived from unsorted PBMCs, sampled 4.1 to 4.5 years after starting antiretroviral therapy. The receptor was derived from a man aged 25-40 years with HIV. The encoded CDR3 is CASSLVGTGRYEQYF. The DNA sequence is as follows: TGTGCCAGCAGCTTAGTCGGGACAGGGCGCTACGAGCAGTACTTC.